Below are 20 T cell receptor beta chains sequenced from a single sample in a study of T cells in Graves' hyperthyroidism and ophthalmopathy. TCR beta CDR3 region amplification was performed from RNA transcripts. First-round RT-PCR of the TCR CDR3 relied on the HTBI primer set. TCRdb reprocessed the multiplex PCR reads via MiXCR and lists one record per CDR3 protein. The sample yields around 400,000 distinct CDR3 sequences, about 16% seen once. The sample comprised blood. The receptors originated from a woman aged 60-70 years with Graves' ophthalmopathy.

On this clonotype: A read error may be the cause here, since a much bigger clone is one base away. V gene TRBV12-3 or TRBV12-4 combines with J gene TRBJ2-1; perhaps TRBD1 as D (5 bases). V lost 2 bases and J 8 bases, leaving 10 bases between the germline ends. The CDR3 totals 13 residues. The CDR3 protein is CASSLSRVDEQFF. The CDR3 DNA reads TGTGCCAGCAGTTTATCCAGGGTTGATGAGCAGTTCTTC.

This clonotype was counted ten times or more. The V and J genes are TRBV13 and TRBJ2-1; no reliable D call. Germline-derived CDR1 and CDR2 are PRHDT and FYEKMQ (reference sequence). The CDR3 is made up of 16 amino acids. V was pared by 9 bases and J by 5 bases, with 23 bases between. The CDR3 DNA sequence: TGTGCCAGTAGAGGCACCGCATTTCCCACACACAATGAGCAGTTCTTC. Amino acids: CASRGTAFPTHNEQFF.

This clonotype was seen ten or more times. This chain connects TRBV4-1 to TRBJ2-1; D uncertain. The V end lost 1 base, the J end lost 7 bases, and 11 bases lay between the germline ends. The CDR3 loop spans 14 amino acids. Germline V lookup: CDR1 MGHRA, CDR2 YSYEKL. DNA for the CDR3: TGCGCCAGCAGCCAAGTCTCCGTGATGAATGAGCAGTTCTTC. Translating gives CASSQVSVMNEQFF.

This clonotype was seen more than once but under ten times. This rearrangement joins TRBV20-1 to TRBJ2-7; TRBD2 matches at 11 bases. This CDR3 is 15 amino acids long. V trimming: 4 bases; J trimming: 4 bases; junction bases outside the gene matches: 9. Per germline, CDR1 DFQATT and CDR2 SNEGSKA (reference sequence). The DNA of the CDR3 is TGCAGTGCTACGACTTTAGCGGGAGGGGGGTACGAGCAGTACTTC. This translates into CSATTLAGGGYEQYF.

The V call is TRBV5-1, the J call TRBJ2-1; TRBD2 aligns across 11 bases. The CDR3 spans 15 residues. The germline V gene has CDR1 SGHRS and CDR2 YFSETQ. With V trimmed by 1 base and J by 8 bases, 5 bases remained unmatched. This CDR3 is CASSLLLAGVDEQFF. For the CDR3, the DNA is TGCGCCAGCAGCTTGTTACTAGCGGGAGTAGATGAGCAGTTCTTC.

At least ten counts were recorded for this clonotype. At one of its ends the junction is not consistent with the germline gene, which may arise from a read error. V and J are TRBV24-1 and TRBJ1-2; TRBD1 might be the D (6 bases). The CDR3 extends over 14 amino acids. Per the germline V gene, CDR1 is KGHDR and CDR2 is SFDVKD. The CDR3 region is CATSDPSGTGRFAF. CDR3 nucleotides: TGTGCCACCAGTGATCCCTCCGGTACAGGGAGGTTCGCCTTC.

In its sample, this clonotype was seen a few times. CDR3 amino acids: CASTPGLAGGLAKNIQYF. The CDR3 DNA is TGTGCCAGCACGCCCGGACTAGCGGGAGGGCTAGCCAAAAACATTCAGTACTTC. The chain recombines TRBV6-1 with TRBJ2-4, with 15 bases fitting TRBD2. Germline CDR1 reads MNHNS; CDR2 reads SASEGT. The V and J ends lost 7 bases and 0 bases, in that order; junction bases with no gene match: 7. This CDR3 has 18 residues.

The V gene is TRBV3-1, the J gene TRBJ2-5; 10 positions agree with TRBD2. Germline CDR1 reads LGHDT; CDR2 reads YNNKEL (reference sequence). The V and J ends lost 4 bases and 2 bases, in that order; junction bases with no gene match: 4. The CDR3 covers 15 residues. CDR3 residues: CASSPLAGLQETQYF. CDR3 in DNA: TGTGCCAGCAGCCCACTAGCGGGATTACAAGAGACCCAGTACTTC.

This clonotype was detected only a few times. The J gene is TRBJ2-3, the V gene TRBV24-1, with 8 bases matching TRBD2. CDR3 length equals 16 residues. After removal of 3 bases from V and 0 bases from J, the junction contained 4 bases not matched to a gene. Germline-derived CDR1 and CDR2 are KGHDR and SFDVKD. In nucleotides, the CDR3 is TGTGCCACCAGTGATCGCGTAGCGGGAAGCACAGATACGCAGTATTTT. Amino acids: CATSDRVAGSTDTQYF.

This clonotype was picked up many times. The rearrangement joins TRBV2 to TRBJ1-2; D is undetermined. The CDR3 totals 13 residues. V dropped 4 bases and J dropped 4 bases, with 10 bases sitting between them. The germline V gene has CDR1 SNHLY and CDR2 FYNNEI. The CDR3 loop is CASSVQPFYGYTF. The CDR3, as DNA: TGTGCCAGCAGTGTGCAACCCTTCTATGGCTACACCTTC.

The chain joins TRBV4-2 to TRBJ1-4; 10 bases agree with TRBD1. Per germline, CDR1 LGHNA and CDR2 YNFKEQ. The junction had 2 bases not matched to a gene; V was cut back by 0 bases and J by 10 bases. The CDR3 covers 14 residues. The CDR3 loop reads CASSQDRTGGKLFF. CDR3 DNA sequence: TGTGCCAGCAGCCAAGATAGGACAGGGGGAAAACTGTTTTTT.

This clonotype was seen repeatedly, ten times or more. The V and J genes are TRBV20-1 and TRBJ2-4, with 7 nucleotides matching TRBD2. Germline CDR1 and CDR2: DFQATT and SNEGSKA (reference sequence). With 1 base clipped from V and 8 bases from J, the junction kept 11 bases outside the gene matches. The length of the CDR3 is 15 residues. CDR3 sequence: CSARGLAETGDIQYF. CDR3 nucleotides: TGCAGTGCTAGAGGGCTAGCGGAGACCGGGGACATTCAGTACTTC.

This clonotype was observed at least ten times. V usage is TRBV5-1 and J usage is TRBJ2-3; 9 bases are shared with TRBD2. The ends lost 2 bases at V and 7 bases at J; junction bases unmatched: 14. Germline V CDR1 and CDR2: SGHRS, YFSETQ. This CDR3 has 17 amino acids. The CDR3 coding sequence is TGCGCCAGCAGCTTACAGGTACCGGGACTAGCTTCCCATACGCAGTATTTT. Protein sequence: CASSLQVPGLASHTQYF.

This clonotype was recorded a few times. The chain has TRBV2 and TRBJ2-5; possibly TRBD2 for D (6 bases). The CDR3 contains 13 residues. CDR1 and CDR2 from the germline V gene are SNHLY and FYNNEI. CDR3 in amino acids: CGGGGSSQETQYF. The CDR3 DNA is TGTGGAGGAGGAGGGAGCTCCCAAGAGACCCAGTACTTC.

The chain recombines TRBV2 with TRBJ1-5; 12 nucleotides align to TRBD1. The CDR3 sequence is 15 residues long. Germline CDR1 SNHLY, CDR2 FYNNEI. Trimming cost V 6 bases and J 4 bases; bases outside gene matches: 4. CDR3 in amino acids: CASRGTGGENQPQHF. The CDR3 DNA reads TGTGCCAGCAGAGGGACAGGGGGCGAGAATCAGCCCCAGCATTTT.

The table lists this clonotype with many counts. The gene calls are TRBV5-1 and TRBJ1-1; D call uncertain. This CDR3 contains 15 residues. The germline gives CDR1 SGHRS, CDR2 YFSETQ. Trimming removed 0 bases from V and 0 bases from J, with 9 bases in between. This CDR3 reads CASSLGSRVNTEAFF. Here the CDR3 DNA reads TGCGCCAGCAGCTTGGGCTCTAGGGTGAACACTGAAGCTTTCTTT.

The chain carries TRBV5-6 and TRBJ2-4, with D hard to call. Germline loops: CDR1 SGHDT, CDR2 YYEEEE. V was cut by 3 bases and J by 2 bases, with 0 bases left in between. The CDR3 length is 11 residues. The CDR3 region has the DNA TGTGCCAGCAGCTCCAAAAACATTCAGTACTTC. As protein: CASSSKNIQYF. The full variable domain, with the rest looked up from reference TRBV5-6 and TRBJ2-4, is DAGVTQSPTHLIKTRGQQVTLRCSPKSGHDTVSWYQQALGQGPQFIFQYYEEEERQRGNFPDRFSGHQFPNYSSELNVNALLLGDSALYLCASSSKNIQYFGAGTRLSVL.

This clonotype was counted only a few times. This chain's CDR3 is CSAAPGTGNYEQYF. CDR3 nucleotides: TGCAGTGCTGCTCCCGGGACAGGGAACTACGAGCAGTACTTC. The chain is built from TRBV20-1 and TRBJ2-7; 9 positions agree with TRBD1. Unmatched junction bases numbered 8, after V lost 5 bases and J lost 3 bases. CDR1 is DFQATT and CDR2 is SNEGSKA in the germline V gene (reference sequence). The length of the CDR3 is 14 residues.

This clonotype was seen many times. The chain recombines TRBV20-1 with TRBJ2-6; D gene unclear. The CDR3 runs to 12 residues. Per the germline V gene, CDR1 is DFQATT and CDR2 is SNEGSKA (reference sequence). V shed 5 bases and J shed 4 bases, with 6 bases lying between them. Here the CDR3 reads CSAWAGANVLTF. The CDR3 nucleotides read TGCAGTGCTTGGGCGGGGGCCAACGTCCTGACTTTC.

In its sample, this clonotype was seen many times. The chain has TRBV12-3 or TRBV12-4 and TRBJ1-5, with D possibly matching TRBD1 (5 bases). The CDR3 runs to 15 residues. V lost 5 bases and J 7 bases, leaving 18 bases between the germline ends. CDR3 bases: TGTGCCAGCAGTCCCCAGGGAGCGTACGGGCAGCCCCAGCATTTT. Residues: CASSPQGAYGQPQHF.